The 10 T cell receptor beta chains given below trace back to one sample, sequenced in a study of CD8 T cells in Susac syndrome. Random hexamers were used to reverse transcribe the RNA input (about 0.5 to 1 ug). One entry per CDR3 protein, called by TCRdb with MiXCR from the immunoSEQ multiplex PCR reads. Of about 180,000 distinct CDR3 sequences in the sample, 90% to 95% were seen once. The sample was CD4+ T cells from PBMCs. These receptors all stem from a human donor with Susac syndrome.

This chain links TRBV4-1 with TRBJ2-7; 9 nucleotides match TRBD1. The CDR3 contains 14 residues. In germline, CDR1 is MGHRA, CDR2 YSYEKL. With V trimmed by 0 bases and J by 11 bases, 8 bases remained unmatched. The CDR3: CASSQEGTGTSEYF. DNA for the CDR3: TGCGCCAGCAGCCAAGAAGGGACAGGGACGAGTGAGTACTTC.

This clonotype was recorded once. The gene calls are TRBV20-1 and TRBJ1-1, with a possible D match to TRBD1 (6 bases). The CDR3 extends over 17 amino acids. Germline CDR1 is DFQATT and CDR2 is SNEGSKA (reference sequence). Trimming removed 0 bases from V and 8 bases from J, with 25 bases in between. CDR3 sequence (DNA): TGCAGTGCTAGAGAGGGGCGAGGTTACGGGGGCGCGTCAGAAGCTTTCTTT. Amino acid sequence: CSAREGRGYGGASEAFF.

The V gene is TRBV20-1, the J gene TRBJ2-5, with D possibly TRBD1 on 5 matching bases. Trimming took off 3 bases at V and 2 bases at J, with 10 bases between the two ends. Germline-derived CDR1 and CDR2 are DFQATT and SNEGSKA (reference sequence). This CDR3 contains 13 residues. CDR3 bases: TGCAGTGCTAGTTCAGGGATACAAGAGACCCAGTACTTC. Its translation is CSASSGIQETQYF.

V is TRBV5-4 and J is TRBJ2-7, with D possibly being TRBD2 (5 bases). The germline CDR1 and CDR2 sequences are SGHNT and YYREEE (reference sequence). The CDR3 extends over 13 amino acids. The ends were cut back, 0 bases at V and 7 bases at J, with 11 bases in the middle. This chain's CDR3 is CASSLAKGGEQYF. The CDR3 DNA sequence: TGTGCCAGCAGCTTGGCGAAGGGCGGGGAGCAGTACTTC. The variable domain in full, with the rest retrieved from reference TRBV5-4 and TRBJ2-7, is ETGVTQSPTHLIKTRGQQVTLRCSSQSGHNTVSWYQQALGQGPQFIFQYYREEENGRGNFPPRFSGLQFPNYSSELNVNALELDDSALYLCASSLAKGGEQYFGPGTRLTVT.

V gene TRBV6-2 or TRBV6-3 combines with J gene TRBJ2-7; D is unclear. CDR3 length equals 14 residues. Germline CDR1 is MNHEY and CDR2 is SVGEGT. V lost 5 bases, J lost 0 bases, and 11 bases lay in between. For the CDR3, the DNA is TGTGCCAGCAGTACCCCTTTTGGCTCCTACGAGCAGTACTTC. Its translation is CASSTPFGSYEQYF.

This clonotype has a single count. V gene TRBV5-6 combines with J gene TRBJ2-7, with 13 positions matching TRBD2. The V and J ends lost 3 bases and 2 bases, in that order; junction bases with no gene match: 5. Germline lookup yields CDR1 SGHDT and CDR2 YYEEEE. The CDR3 is made up of 16 amino acids. The CDR3 bases are TGTGCCAGCAGCTCGACCGGGACTAGCGGGGCCTACGAGCAGTACTTC. Amino acids: CASSSTGTSGAYEQYF.

The chain recombines TRBV14 with TRBJ1-1; D gene unclear. The CDR3 extends over 13 amino acids. CDR1 is SGHDN, CDR2 FVKESK, per germline. V was cut by 1 base and J by 3 bases, with 6 bases left in between. CDR3 nucleotides: TGTGCCAGCAGCCAAGCAGTCTACACTGAAGCTTTCTTT. Encoded protein: CASSQAVYTEAFF.

V and J are TRBV12-3 or TRBV12-4 and TRBJ2-5, with 12 bases aligning to TRBD1. This CDR3 region has 15 residues. The trim removed 4 bases at V and 5 bases at J, leaving 5 bases unmatched. The CDR3 bases are TGTGCCAGCAGTTCCGGGACAGGGGGCGCGGAGACCCAGTACTTC. Translating it yields CASSSGTGGAETQYF.

The chain couples TRBV25-1 to TRBJ2-3; D tentatively fits TRBD1 or TRBD2 (6 bases each). Germline values: CDR1 MGHDK, CDR2 SYGVNS. V was clipped by 4 bases and J by 5 bases, with 13 bases between them. CDR3 size: 14 residues. The CDR3 sequence: CASSGSGAGDTQYF. In DNA form, the CDR3 reads TGTGCCAGCAGTGGCTCGGGGGCTGGAGATACGCAGTATTTT.

This clonotype was counted once. The chain combines TRBV5-4 with TRBJ2-1; maybe TRBD1 (6 bases). The V and J ends lost 0 bases and 3 bases respectively, with 10 bases between them. The CDR3 length is 15 residues. Germline CDR1 reads SGHNT; CDR2 reads YYREEE (reference sequence). The chain's CDR3 is CASSLGWDNYNEQFF. The CDR3 DNA reads TGTGCCAGCAGCTTGGGATGGGACAACTACAATGAGCAGTTCTTC.